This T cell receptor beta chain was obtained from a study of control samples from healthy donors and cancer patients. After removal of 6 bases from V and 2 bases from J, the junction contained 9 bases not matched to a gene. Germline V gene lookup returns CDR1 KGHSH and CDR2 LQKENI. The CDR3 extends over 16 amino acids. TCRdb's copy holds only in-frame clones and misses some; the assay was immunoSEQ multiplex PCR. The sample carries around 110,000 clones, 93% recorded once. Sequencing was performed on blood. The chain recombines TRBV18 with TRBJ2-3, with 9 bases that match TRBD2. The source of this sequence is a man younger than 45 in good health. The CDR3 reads CASSPFIAGDTDTQYF. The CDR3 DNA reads TGTGCCAGCTCGCCCTTTATAGCGGGGGACACAGATACGCAGTATTTT.